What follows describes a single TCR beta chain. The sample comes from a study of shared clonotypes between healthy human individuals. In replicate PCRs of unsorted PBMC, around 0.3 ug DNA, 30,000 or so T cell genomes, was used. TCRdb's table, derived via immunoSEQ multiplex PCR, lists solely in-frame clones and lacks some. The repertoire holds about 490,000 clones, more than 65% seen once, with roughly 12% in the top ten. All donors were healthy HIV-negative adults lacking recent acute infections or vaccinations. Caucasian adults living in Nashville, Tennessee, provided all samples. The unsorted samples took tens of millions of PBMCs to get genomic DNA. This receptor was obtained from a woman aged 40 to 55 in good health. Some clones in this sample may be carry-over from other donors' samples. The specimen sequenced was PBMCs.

CDR3 DNA sequence: TGTGCCAGCAGTGCGGGGACAGGGTCCTATGGCTACACCTTC. This sequence encodes CASSAGTGSYGYTF. The chain combines TRBV2 with TRBJ1-2, with TRBD1 matching 9 bases. The germline V gene has CDR1 SNHLY and CDR2 FYNNEI. With V trimmed by 4 bases and J by 4 bases, 4 bases remained unmatched. This CDR3 has 14 amino acids.